The T cell receptor (beta chain) described here comes from a study of blood T cell repertoires in COVID-19. As for the study in general: Sites in the United States, Italy and Spain provided acute and convalescent COVID-19 samples. PBMCs, B-cell-depleted T cells, or T cells provided the cDNA or gDNA that made up the material.

In the authors' workflow: The assay estimated nucleated cells by amplifying reference gene primers. The method was immunoSEQ multiplex PCR; TCRdb's version includes in-frame clones alone and lacks a portion of them. V and J calls plus clone size are reproduced from that table; the DNA served to infer D and trimming. The top ten hold 5.5% to 7.5% of the sample, which has 75,000 or so clones, nearly 90% seen once. The length of the CDR3 is 15 residues. CDR1 and CDR2 from the germline V gene are GTSNPN and SVGIG (reference sequence). The V gene lost 3 bases and the J gene lost 4 bases, with 18 bases spanning the gap.

The chain has TRBV30 and TRBJ1-1, with D possibly matching TRBD1 (6 bases). The source is a man in his 70s with acute or convalescent COVID-19. Sequencing was done on a sample of peripheral blood. The CDR3 is CAWRGDLTGITEAFF. In DNA form, the CDR3 reads TGTGCCTGGAGGGGGGACCTGACAGGTATCACTGAAGCTTTCTTT. The full variable domain, rest sourced from reference TRBV30 and TRBJ1-1, is SQTIHQWPATLVQPVGSPLSLECTVEGTSNPNLYWYRQAAGRGLQLLFYSVGIGQISSEVPQNLSASRPQDRQFILSSKKLLLSDSGFYLCAWRGDLTGITEAFFGQGTRLTVV.